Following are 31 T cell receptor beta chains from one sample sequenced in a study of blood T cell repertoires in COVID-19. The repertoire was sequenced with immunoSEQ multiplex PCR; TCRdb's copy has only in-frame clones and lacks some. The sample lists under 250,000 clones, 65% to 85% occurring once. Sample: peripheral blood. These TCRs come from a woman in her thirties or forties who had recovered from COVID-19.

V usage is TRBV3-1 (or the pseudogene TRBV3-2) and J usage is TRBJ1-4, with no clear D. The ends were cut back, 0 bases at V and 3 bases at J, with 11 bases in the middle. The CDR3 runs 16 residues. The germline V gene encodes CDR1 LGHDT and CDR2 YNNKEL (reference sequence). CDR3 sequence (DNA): TGTGCCAGCAGCCAAGAAGGAGAAGAACCTAATGAAAAACTGTTTTTT. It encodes CASSQEGEEPNEKLFF.

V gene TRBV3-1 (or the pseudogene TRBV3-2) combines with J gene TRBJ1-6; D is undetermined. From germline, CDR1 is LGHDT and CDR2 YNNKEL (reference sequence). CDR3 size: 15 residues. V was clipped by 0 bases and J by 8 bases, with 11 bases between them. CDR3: CASSQDTQIYSPLHF. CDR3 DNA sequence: TGTGCCAGCAGCCAAGATACCCAGATTTATTCACCCCTCCACTTT.

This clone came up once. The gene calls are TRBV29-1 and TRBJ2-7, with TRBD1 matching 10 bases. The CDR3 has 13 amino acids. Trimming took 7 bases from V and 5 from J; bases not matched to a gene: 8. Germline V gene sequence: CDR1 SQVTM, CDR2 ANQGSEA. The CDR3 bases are TGCAGCGCAATGGGACAGGGGTTCCACGAGCAGTACTTC. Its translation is CSAMGQGFHEQYF.

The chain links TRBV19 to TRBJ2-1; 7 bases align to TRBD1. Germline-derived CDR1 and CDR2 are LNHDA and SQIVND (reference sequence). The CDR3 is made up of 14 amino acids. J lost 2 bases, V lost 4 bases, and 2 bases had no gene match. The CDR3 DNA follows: TGTGCCAGTAGTAGACAGGGCCCCTACAATGAGCAGTTCTTC. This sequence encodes CASSRQGPYNEQFF.

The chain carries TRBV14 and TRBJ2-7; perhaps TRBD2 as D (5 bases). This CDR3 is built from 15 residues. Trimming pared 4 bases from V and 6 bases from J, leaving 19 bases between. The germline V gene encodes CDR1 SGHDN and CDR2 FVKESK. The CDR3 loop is CASSPSAGLFGEQYF. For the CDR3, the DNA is TGTGCCAGCAGCCCATCCGCGGGTCTTTTTGGCGAGCAGTACTTC. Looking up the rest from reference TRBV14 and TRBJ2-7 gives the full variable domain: EAGVTQFPSHSVIEKGQTVTLRCDPISGHDNLYWYRRVMGKEIKFLLHFVKESKQDESGMPNNRFLAERTGGTYSTLKVQPAELEDSGVYFCASSPSAGLFGEQYFGPGTRLTVT.

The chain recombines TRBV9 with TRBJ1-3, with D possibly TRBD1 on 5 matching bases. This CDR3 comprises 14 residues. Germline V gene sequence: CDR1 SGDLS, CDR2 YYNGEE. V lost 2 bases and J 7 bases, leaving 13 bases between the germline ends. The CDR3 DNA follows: TGTGCCAGCAGCGTCGGTAGGGGAGGTAACACCATATATTTT. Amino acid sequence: CASSVGRGGNTIYF.

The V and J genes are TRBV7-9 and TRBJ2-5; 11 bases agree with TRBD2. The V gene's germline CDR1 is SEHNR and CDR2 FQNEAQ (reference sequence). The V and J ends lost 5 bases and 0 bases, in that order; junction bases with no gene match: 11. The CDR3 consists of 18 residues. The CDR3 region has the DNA TGTGCCAGCAGCCCCCGGGAGCCACTAGCGGGGGACCAAGAGACCCAGTACTTC. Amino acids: CASSPREPLAGDQETQYF.

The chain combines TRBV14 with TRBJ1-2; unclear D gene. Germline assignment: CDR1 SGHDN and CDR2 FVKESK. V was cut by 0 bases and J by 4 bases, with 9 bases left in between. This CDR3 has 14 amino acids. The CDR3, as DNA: TGTGCCAGCAGCCAAGATTATAGCAGCTATGGCTACACCTTC. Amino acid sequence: CASSQDYSSYGYTF.

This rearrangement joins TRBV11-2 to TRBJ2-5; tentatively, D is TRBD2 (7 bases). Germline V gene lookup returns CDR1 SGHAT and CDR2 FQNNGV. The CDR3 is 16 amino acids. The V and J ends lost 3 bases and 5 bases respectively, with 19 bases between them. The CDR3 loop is CASSFSARGPQETQYF. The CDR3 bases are TGTGCCAGCAGCTTTTCGGCGCGGGGGCCCCAGGAGACCCAGTACTTC.

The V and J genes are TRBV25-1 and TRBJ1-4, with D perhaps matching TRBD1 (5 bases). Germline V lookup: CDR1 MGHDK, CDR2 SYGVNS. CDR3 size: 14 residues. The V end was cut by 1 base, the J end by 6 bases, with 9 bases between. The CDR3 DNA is TGTGCCAGCAGTGAATCGGGGGTCTATGAAAAACTGTTTTTT. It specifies CASSESGVYEKLFF.

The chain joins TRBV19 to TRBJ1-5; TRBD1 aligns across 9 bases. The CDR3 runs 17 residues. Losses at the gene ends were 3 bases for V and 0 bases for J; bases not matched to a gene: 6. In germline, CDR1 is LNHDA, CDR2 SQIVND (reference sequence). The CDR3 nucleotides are TGTGCCAGTAGTATGGGACAGGGACTATATAGCAATCAGCCCCAGCATTTT. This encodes CASSMGQGLYSNQPQHF.

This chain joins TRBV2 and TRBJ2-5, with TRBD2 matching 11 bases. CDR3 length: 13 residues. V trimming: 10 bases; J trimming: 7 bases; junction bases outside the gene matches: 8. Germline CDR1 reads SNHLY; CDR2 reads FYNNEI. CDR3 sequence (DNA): TGTGCCATCGGGACTAGCGGCGTTAGGACCCAGTACTTC. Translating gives CAIGTSGVRTQYF. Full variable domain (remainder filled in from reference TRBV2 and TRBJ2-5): EPEVTQTPSHQVTQMGQEVILRCVPISNHLYFYWYRQILGQKVEFLVSFYNNEISEKSEIFDDQFSVERPDGSNFTLKIRSTKLEDSAMYFCAIGTSGVRTQYFGPGTRLLVL.

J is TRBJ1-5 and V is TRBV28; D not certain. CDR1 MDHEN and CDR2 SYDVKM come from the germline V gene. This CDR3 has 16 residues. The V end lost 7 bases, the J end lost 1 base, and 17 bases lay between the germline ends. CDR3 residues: CASTAYRYGSNQPQHF. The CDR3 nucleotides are TGTGCCAGCACAGCCTACAGATATGGGAGCAATCAGCCCCAGCATTTT.

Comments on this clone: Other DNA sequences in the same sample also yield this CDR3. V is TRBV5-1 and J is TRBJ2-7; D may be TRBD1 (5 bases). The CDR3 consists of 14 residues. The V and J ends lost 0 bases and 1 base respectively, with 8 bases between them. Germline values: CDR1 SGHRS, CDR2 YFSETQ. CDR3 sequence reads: CASSLVAGSYEQYF. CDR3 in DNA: TGCGCCAGCAGCTTGGTAGCAGGGTCCTACGAGCAGTACTTC.

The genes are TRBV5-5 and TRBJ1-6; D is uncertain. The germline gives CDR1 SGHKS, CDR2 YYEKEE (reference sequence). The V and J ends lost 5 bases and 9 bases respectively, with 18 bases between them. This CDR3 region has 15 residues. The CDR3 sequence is CASSLMAGLGSPLHF. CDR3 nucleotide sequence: TGTGCCAGCAGTTTGATGGCAGGTCTGGGTTCACCCCTCCACTTT.

The CDR3 region is CASSDRGSMNTEAFF. The CDR3, as DNA: TGCGCCAGCAGTGACAGGGGTAGCATGAACACTGAAGCTTTCTTT. This rearrangement joins TRBV10-2 to TRBJ1-1; D is possibly TRBD1 (6 bases). The CDR3 extends over 15 amino acids. V dropped 3 bases and J dropped 0 bases, with 11 bases sitting between them. The germline V gene has CDR1 WSHSY and CDR2 SAAADI.

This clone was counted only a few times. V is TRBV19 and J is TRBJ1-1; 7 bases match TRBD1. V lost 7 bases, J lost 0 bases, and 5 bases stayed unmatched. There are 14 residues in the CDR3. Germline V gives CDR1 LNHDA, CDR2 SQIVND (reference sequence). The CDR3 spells CASIPRGMNTEAFF. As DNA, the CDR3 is TGTGCCAGTATACCCAGGGGGATGAACACTGAAGCTTTCTTT.

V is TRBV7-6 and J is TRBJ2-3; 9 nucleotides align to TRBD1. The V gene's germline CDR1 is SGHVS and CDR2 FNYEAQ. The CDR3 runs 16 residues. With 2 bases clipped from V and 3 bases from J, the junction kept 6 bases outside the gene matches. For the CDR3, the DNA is TGTGCCAGCAGCTTACTCGGACAGGGGTATACAGATACGCAGTATTTT. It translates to CASSLLGQGYTDTQYF.

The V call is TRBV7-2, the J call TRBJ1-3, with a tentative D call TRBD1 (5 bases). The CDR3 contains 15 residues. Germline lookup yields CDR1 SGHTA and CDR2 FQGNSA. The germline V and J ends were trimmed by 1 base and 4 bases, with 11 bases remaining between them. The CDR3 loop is CASSLVGGTGNTIYF. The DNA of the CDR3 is TGTGCCAGCAGCTTAGTCGGGGGGACGGGAAACACCATATATTTT.

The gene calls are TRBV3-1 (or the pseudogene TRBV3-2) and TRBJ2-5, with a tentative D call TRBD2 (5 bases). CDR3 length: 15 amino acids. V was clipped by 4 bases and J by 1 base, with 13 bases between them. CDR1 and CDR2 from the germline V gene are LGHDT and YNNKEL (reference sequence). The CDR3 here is CASSPRVRGQETQYF. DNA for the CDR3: TGTGCCAGCAGCCCGAGGGTCCGGGGCCAAGAGACCCAGTACTTC.

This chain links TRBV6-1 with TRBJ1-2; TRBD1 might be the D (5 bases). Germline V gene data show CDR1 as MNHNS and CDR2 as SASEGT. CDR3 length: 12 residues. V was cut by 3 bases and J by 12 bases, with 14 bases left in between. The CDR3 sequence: CASSDRAYGNTF. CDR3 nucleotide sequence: TGTGCCAGCAGTGACAGGGCCTATGGGAACACCTTC.

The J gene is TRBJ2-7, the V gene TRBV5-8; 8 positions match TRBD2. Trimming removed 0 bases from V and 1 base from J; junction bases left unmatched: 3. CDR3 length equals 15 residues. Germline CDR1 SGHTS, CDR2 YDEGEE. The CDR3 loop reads CASSLGGGFSYEQYF. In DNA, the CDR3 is TGTGCCAGCAGCTTGGGCGGGGGGTTTTCCTACGAGCAGTACTTC.

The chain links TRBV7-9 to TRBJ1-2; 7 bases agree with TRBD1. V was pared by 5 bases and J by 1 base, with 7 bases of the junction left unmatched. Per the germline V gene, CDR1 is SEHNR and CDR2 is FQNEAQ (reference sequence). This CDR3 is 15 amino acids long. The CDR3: CASSPPGTVNYGYTF. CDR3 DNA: TGTGCCAGCAGCCCCCCTGGGACAGTTAACTATGGCTACACCTTC.

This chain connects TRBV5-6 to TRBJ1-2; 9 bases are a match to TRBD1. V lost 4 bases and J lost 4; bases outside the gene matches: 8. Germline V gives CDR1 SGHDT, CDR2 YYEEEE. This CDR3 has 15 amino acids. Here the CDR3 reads CASSTPGQGVYGYTF. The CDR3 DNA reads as TGTGCCAGCAGCACCCCGGGACAGGGCGTCTATGGCTACACCTTC.

Written as DNA, the CDR3 is TGTGGCATCATAGGCGACGGGGGATCCACAGATACGCAGTATTTT. This gives the protein CGIIGDGGSTDTQYF. The V call is TRBV28, the J call TRBJ2-3, with a tentative D call TRBD2 (6 bases). CDR1 MDHEN and CDR2 SYDVKM come from the germline V gene. The CDR3 is made up of 15 amino acids.

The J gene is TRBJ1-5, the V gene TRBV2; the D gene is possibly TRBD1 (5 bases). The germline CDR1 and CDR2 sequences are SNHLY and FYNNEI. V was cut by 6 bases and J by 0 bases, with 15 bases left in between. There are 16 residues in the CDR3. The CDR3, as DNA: TGTGCCAGCAGAGAACACCAGGGTTATAGCAATCAGCCCCAGCATTTT. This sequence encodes CASREHQGYSNQPQHF.

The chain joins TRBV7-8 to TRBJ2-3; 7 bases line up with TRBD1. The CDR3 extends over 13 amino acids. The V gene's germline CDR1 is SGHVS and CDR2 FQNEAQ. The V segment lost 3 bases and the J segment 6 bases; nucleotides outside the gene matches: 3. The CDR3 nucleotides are TGTGCCAGCAGCTTTGACAGGGCGGATACGCAGTATTTT. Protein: CASSFDRADTQYF.

The CDR3 DNA follows: TGCGCCAGCAGACGACAGGGGAACACTGAAGCTTTCTTT. Residues: CASRRQGNTEAFF. The V call is TRBV10-1, the J call TRBJ1-1; 7 bases are a match to TRBD1. The germline gives CDR1 WNHNN, CDR2 SYGVQD (reference sequence). Unmatched junction bases numbered 2, after V lost 6 bases and J lost 1 base. The CDR3 is made up of 13 amino acids.

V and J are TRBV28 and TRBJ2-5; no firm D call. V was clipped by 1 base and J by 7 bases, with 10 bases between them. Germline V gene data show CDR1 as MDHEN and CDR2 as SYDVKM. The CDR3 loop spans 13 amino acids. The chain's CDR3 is CASSLSLFGTQYF. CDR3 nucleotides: TGTGCCAGCAGTTTATCGCTATTCGGGACCCAGTACTTC.

The CDR3 loop reads CASSQDGAGVDGYTF. DNA for the CDR3: TGTGCCAGCAGCCAAGATGGGGCAGGGGTTGATGGCTACACCTTC. This rearrangement joins TRBV3-1 (or the pseudogene TRBV3-2) to TRBJ1-2; possible D gene TRBD1, 6 bases. This CDR3 contains 15 residues. The germline V gene has CDR1 LGHDT and CDR2 YNNKEL (reference sequence). V was clipped by 0 bases and J by 6 bases, with 14 bases between them.

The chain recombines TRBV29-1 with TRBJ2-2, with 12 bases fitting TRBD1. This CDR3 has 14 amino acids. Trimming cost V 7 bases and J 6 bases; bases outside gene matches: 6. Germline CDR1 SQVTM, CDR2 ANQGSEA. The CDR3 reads CSAGTGGRAGELFF. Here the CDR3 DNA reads TGCAGCGCTGGGACAGGGGGCAGGGCCGGGGAGCTGTTTTTT.